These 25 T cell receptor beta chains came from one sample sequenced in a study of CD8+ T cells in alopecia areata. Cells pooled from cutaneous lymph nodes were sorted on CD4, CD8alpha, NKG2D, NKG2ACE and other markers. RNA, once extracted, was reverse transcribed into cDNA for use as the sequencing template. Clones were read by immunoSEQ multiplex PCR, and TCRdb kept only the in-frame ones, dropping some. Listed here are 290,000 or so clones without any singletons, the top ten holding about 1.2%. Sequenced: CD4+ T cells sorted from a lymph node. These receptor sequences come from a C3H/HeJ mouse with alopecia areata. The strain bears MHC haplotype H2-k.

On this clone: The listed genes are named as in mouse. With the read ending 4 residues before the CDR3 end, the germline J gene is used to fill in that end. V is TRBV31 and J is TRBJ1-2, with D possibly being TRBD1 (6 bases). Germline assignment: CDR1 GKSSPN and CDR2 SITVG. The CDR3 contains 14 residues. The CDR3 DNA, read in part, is TGTGCCTGGAGGCTGACTGGGGGGGCGGGC. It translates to CAWRLTGGAG. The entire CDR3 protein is CAWRLTGGAGDYTF.

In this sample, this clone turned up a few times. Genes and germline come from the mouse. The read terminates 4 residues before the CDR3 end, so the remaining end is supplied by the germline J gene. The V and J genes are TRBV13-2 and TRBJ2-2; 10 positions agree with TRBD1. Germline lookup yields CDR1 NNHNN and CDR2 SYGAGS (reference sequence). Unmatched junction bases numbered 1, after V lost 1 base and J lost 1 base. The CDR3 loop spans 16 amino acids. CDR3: CASGDRDRGNTGQLYF. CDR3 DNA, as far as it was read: TGTGCCAGCGGTGATCGGGACAGGGGAAACACCGGG.

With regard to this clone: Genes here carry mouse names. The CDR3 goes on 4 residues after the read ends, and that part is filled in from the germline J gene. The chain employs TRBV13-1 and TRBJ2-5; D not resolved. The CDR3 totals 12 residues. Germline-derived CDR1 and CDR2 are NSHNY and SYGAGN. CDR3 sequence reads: CASSSPEDTQYF. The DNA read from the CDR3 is TGTGCCAGCAGTAGCCCAGAAGAC.

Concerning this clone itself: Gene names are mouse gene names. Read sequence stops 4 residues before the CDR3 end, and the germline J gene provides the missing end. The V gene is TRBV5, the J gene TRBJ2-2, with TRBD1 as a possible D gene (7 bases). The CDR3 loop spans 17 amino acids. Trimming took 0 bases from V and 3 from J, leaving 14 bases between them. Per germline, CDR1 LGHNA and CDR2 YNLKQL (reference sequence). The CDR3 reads CASSQEGGRGDTGQLYF. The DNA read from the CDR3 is TGTGCCAGCAGCCAAGAAGGAGGCAGGGGGGACACCGGG.

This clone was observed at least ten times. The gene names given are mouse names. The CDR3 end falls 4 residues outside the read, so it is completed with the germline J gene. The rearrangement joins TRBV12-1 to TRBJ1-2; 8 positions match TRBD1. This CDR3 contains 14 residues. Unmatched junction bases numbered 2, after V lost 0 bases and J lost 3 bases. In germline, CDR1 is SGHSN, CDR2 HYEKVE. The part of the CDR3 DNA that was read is TGTGCCAGCTCTCTCCCAGGGGGCCACTCC. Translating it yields CASSLPGGHS. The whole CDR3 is CASSLPGGHSDYTF.

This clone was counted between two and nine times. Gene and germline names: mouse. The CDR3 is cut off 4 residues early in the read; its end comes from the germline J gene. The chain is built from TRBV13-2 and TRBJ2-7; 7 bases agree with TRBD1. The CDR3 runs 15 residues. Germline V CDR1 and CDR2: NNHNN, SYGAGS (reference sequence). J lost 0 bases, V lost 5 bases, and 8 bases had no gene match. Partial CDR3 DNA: TGTGCCAGCGGACCTCCGGGACAGAGCTCCTAT. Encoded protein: CASGPPGQSSY. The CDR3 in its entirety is CASGPPGQSSYEQYF.

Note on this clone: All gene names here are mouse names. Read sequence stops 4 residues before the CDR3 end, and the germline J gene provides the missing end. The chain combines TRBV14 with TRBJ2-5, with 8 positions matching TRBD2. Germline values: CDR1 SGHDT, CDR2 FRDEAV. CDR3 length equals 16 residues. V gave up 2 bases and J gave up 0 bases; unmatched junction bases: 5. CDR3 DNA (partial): TGTGCCAGCAGTTTGCACTGGGGGATTAACCAAGAC. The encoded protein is CASSLHWGINQD. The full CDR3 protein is CASSLHWGINQDTQYF. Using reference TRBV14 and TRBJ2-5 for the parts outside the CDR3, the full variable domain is EAGVTQSPRYAVLQEGQAVSFWCDPISGHDTLYWYQQPRDQGPQLLVYFRDEAVIDNSQLPSDRFSAVRPKGTNSTLKIQSAKQGDTATYLCASSLHWGINQDTQYFGPGTRLLVL.

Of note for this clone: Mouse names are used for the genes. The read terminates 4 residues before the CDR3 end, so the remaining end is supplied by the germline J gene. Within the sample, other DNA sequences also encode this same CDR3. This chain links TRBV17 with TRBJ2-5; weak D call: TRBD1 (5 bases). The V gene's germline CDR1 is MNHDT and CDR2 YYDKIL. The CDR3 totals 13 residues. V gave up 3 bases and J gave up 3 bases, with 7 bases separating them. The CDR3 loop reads CASSRRGQDTQYF. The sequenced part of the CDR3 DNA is TGTGCTAGCAGTAGGAGGGGACAAGAC.

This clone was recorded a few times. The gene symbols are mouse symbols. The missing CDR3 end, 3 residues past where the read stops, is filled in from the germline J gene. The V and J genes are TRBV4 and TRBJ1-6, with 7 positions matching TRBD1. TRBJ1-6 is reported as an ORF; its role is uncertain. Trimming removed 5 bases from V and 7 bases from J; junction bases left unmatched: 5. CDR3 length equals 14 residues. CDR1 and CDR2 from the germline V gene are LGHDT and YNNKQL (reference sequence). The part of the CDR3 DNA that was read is TGTGCCAGCAGCCGACAGGGCAGGAATTCGCCC. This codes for CASSRQGRNSP. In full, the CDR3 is CASSRQGRNSPLYF.

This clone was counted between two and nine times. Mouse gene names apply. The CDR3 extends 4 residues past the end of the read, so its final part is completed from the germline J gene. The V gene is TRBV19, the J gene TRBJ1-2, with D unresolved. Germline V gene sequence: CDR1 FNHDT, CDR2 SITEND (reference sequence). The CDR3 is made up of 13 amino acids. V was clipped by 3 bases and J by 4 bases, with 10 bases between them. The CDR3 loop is CASSTGIGSDYTF. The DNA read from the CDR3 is TGTGCCAGCAGTACAGGAATTGGCTCC.

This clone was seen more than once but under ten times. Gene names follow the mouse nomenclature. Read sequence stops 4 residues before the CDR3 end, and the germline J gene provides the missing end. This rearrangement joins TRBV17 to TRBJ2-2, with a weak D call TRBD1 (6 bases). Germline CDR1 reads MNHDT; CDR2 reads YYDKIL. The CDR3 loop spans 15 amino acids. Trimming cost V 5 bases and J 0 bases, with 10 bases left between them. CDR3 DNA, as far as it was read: TGTGCTAGCAGTCCCGGGACACCAAACACCGGG. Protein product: CASSPGTPNTG. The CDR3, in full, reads CASSPGTPNTGQLYF.

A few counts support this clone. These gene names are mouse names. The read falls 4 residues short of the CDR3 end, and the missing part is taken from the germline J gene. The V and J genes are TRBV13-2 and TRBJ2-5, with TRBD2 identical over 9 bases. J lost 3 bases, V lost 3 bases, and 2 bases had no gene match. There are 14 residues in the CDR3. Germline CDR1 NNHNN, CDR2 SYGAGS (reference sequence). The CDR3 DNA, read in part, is TGTGCCAGCGGTGGGGGGACTGGGCAAGAC. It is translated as CASGGGTGQD. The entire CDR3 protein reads CASGGGTGQDTQYF.

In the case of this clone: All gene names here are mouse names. Here the CDR3 reads CASSDYRGGSDYTF. CDR3 DNA (partial): TGTGCCAGCAGTGATTACAGGGGAGGCTCC. The chain recombines TRBV13-3 with TRBJ1-2; 7 nucleotides agree with TRBD1. The read gets to within 4 residues of the CDR3 end, and the germline J gene fills in the rest. CDR3 length equals 14 residues. J was trimmed by 4 bases and V by 1 base; bases with no gene match: 4. CDR1 NNHDY and CDR2 SYVADS come from the germline V gene.

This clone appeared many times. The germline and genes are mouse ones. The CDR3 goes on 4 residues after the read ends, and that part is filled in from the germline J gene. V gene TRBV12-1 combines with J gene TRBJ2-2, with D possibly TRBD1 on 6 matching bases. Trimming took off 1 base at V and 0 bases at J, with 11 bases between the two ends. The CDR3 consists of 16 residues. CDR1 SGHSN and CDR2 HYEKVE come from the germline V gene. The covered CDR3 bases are TGTGCCAGCTCTCTAGGGACACAAGCAAACACCGGG. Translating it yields CASSLGTQANTG. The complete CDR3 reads CASSLGTQANTGQLYF.

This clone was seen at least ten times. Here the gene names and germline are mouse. The covered CDR3 bases are TGTGCTAGCAGGCCGGACAGGAACTATGCT. Encoded protein: CASRPDRNYA. The complete CDR3 protein is CASRPDRNYAEQFF. This chain connects TRBV17 to TRBJ2-1; TRBD1 aligns across 7 bases. The CDR3 end falls 4 residues outside the read, so it is completed with the germline J gene. V trimming: 6 bases; J trimming: 1 base; junction bases outside the gene matches: 3. Germline V gene lookup returns CDR1 MNHDT and CDR2 YYDKIL. This CDR3 is 14 amino acids long.

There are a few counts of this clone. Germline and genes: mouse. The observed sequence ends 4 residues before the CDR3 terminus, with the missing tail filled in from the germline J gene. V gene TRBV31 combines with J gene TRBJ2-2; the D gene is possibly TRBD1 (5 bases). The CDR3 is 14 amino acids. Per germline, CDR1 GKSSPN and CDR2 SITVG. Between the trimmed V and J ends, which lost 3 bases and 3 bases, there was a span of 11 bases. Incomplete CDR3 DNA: TGTGCCTGGAGCCCCAGGGTGGACACCGGG. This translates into CAWSPRVDTG. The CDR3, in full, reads CAWSPRVDTGQLYF. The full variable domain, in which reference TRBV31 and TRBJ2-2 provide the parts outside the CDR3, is AQTIHQWPVAEIKAVGSPLSLGCTIKGKSSPNLYWYWQATGGTLQQLFYSITVGQVESVVQLNLSASRPKDDQFILSTEKLLLSHSGFYLCAWSPRVDTGQLYFGEGSKLTVL.

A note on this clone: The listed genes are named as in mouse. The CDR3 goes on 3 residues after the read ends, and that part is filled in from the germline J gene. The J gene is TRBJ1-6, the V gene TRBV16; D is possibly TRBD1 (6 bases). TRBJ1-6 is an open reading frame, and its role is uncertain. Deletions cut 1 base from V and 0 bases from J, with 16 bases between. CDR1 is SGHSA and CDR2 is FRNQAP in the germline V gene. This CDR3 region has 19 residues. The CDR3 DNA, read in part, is TGTGCAAGCAGCTTAGTGGGGACACTTCTTAATTCCTATAATTCGCCC. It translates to CASSLVGTLLNSYNSP. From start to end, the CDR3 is CASSLVGTLLNSYNSPLYF.

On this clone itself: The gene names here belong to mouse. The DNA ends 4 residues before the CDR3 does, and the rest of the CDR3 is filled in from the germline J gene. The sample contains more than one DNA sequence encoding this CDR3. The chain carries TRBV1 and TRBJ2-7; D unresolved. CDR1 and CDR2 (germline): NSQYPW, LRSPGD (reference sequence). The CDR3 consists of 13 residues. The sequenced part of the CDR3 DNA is TGCACCTGCAGTGCAGATCACAATTAT. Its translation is CTCSADHNY. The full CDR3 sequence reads CTCSADHNYEQYF.

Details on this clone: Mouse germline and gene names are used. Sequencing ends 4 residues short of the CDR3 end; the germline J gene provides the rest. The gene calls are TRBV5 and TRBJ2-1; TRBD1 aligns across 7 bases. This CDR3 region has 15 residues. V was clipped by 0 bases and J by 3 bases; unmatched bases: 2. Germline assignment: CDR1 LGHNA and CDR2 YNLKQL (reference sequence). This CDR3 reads CASSQEGTVYAEQFF. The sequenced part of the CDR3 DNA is TGTGCCAGCAGCCAAGAGGGGACAGTCTATGCT.

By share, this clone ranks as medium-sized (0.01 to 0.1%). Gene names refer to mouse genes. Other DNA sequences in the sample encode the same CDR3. This CDR3 is CASSDAWGGAETLYF. Partial CDR3 DNA: TGTGCCAGCAGTGATGCTTGGGGAGGAGCAGAA. This rearrangement joins TRBV13-1 to TRBJ2-3, with TRBD2 as a possible D gene (5 bases). The observed sequence ends 4 residues before the CDR3 terminus, with the missing tail filled in from the germline J gene. Trimming pared 0 bases from V and 3 bases from J, leaving 11 bases between. The V gene's germline CDR1 is NSHNY and CDR2 SYGAGN. The CDR3 covers 15 residues.

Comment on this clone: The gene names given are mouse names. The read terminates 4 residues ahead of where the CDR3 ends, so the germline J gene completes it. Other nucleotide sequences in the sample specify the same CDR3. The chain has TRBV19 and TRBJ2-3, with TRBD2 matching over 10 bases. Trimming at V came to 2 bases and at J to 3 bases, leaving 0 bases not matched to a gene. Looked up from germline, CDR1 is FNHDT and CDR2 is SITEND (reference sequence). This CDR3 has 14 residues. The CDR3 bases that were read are TGTGCCAGCAGTATCTGGGGGGGCGCAGAA. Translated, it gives CASSIWGGAE. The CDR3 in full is CASSIWGGAETLYF.

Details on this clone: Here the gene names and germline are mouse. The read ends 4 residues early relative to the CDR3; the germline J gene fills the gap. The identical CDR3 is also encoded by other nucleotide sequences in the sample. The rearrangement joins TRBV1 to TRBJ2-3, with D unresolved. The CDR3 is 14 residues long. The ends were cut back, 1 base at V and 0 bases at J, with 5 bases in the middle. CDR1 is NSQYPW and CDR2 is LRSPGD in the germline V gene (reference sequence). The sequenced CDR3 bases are TGCACCTGCAGTGCAGGGGTGAGTGCAGAA. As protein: CTCSAGVSAE. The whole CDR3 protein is CTCSAGVSAETLYF. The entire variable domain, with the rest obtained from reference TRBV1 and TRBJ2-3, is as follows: VTLLEQNPRWRLVPRGQAVNLRCILKNSQYPWMSWYQQDLQKQLQWLFTLRSPGDKEVKSLPGADYLATRVTDTELRLQVANMSQGRTLYCTCSAGVSAETLYFGSGTRLTVL.

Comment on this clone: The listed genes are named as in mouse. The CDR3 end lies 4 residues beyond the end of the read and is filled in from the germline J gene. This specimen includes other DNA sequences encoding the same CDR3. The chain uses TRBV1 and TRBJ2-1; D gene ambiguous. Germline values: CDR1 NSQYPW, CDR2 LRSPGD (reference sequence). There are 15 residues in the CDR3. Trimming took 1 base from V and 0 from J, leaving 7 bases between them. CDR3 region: CTCSAADTNYAEQFF. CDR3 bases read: TGCACCTGCAGTGCAGCCGACACTAACTATGCT.

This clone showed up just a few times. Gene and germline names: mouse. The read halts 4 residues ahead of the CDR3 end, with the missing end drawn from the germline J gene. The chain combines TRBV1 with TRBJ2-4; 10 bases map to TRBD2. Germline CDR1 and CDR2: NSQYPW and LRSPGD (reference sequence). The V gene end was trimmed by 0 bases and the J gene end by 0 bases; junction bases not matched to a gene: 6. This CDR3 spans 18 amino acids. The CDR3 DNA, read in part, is TGCACCTGCAGTGCAGATATCTGGGGGGGCGCGAGTCAAAAC. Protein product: CTCSADIWGGASQN. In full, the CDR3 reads CTCSADIWGGASQNTLYF.

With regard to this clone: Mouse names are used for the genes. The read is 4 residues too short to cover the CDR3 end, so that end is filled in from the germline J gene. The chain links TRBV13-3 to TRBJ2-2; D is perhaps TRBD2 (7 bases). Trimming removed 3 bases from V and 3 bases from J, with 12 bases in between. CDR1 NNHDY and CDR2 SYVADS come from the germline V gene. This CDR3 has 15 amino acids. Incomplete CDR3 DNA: TGTGCCAGCAGTGGGGGGGCGCGGGACACCGGG. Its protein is CASSGGARDTG. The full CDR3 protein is CASSGGARDTGQLYF.